Below are 16 T cell receptor beta chains sequenced from a single sample in a study of cytomegalovirus exposure and HLA in healthy donors. Using immunoSEQ multiplex PCR, the repertoire was profiled, and TCRdb retains in-frame clones only, with some absent. The sample has approximately 110,000 clones; over 90% are singletons. The material sequenced was PBMCs. Receptor source: a woman aged 18-29 years in good health and CMV-seronegative.

This chain links TRBV5-1 with TRBJ2-5; D is unclear. V lost 5 bases and J lost 1, with 9 bases in between. The CDR3 has 13 amino acids. Germline assignment: CDR1 SGHRS and CDR2 YFSETQ. Here the CDR3 reads CASSTRLQETQYF. CDR3 coding DNA: TGCGCCAGCAGTACCAGACTCCAAGAGACCCAGTACTTC. Combining the CDR3 with reference TRBV5-1 and TRBJ2-5 gives the whole variable domain KAGVTQTPRYLIKTRGQQVTLSCSPISGHRSVSWYQQTPGQGLQFLFEYFSETQRNKGNFPGRFSGRQFSNSRSEMNVSTLELGDSALYLCASSTRLQETQYFGPGTRLLVL.

The chain is built from TRBV29-1 and TRBJ2-2; 9 nucleotides align to TRBD2. The V gene's germline CDR1 is SQVTM and CDR2 ANQGSEA. The V and J ends lost 4 bases and 1 base, in that order; junction bases with no gene match: 4. CDR3 length: 15 amino acids. CDR3 bases: TGCAGCGTTGTACTAGCGGGTCGGAACACCGGGGAGCTGTTTTTT. This translates into CSVVLAGRNTGELFF.

This chain links TRBV2 with TRBJ1-1, with 8 bases that match TRBD1. Trimming cost V 4 bases and J 8 bases; bases outside gene matches: 9. The germline gives CDR1 SNHLY, CDR2 FYNNEI. CDR3 size: 14 residues. CDR3 loop: CASSVLDRDREAFF. CDR3 nucleotide sequence: TGTGCCAGCAGTGTTTTGGACCGGGACAGGGAAGCTTTCTTT.

This sequence joins TRBV9 and TRBJ1-1; the match to TRBD1 covers 12 bases. This CDR3 has 18 residues. Trimming removed 0 bases from V and 4 bases from J; junction bases left unmatched: 10. Germline values: CDR1 SGDLS, CDR2 YYNGEE. This CDR3 reads CASSVVVGGGQGATEAFF. The CDR3 DNA sequence: TGTGCCAGCAGCGTAGTCGTAGGAGGGGGACAGGGGGCCACTGAAGCTTTCTTT.

This rearrangement joins TRBV28 to TRBJ1-2, with TRBD1 matching over 9 bases. Trimming took 5 bases from V and 8 from J; bases not matched to a gene: 12. Looked up from germline, CDR1 is MDHEN and CDR2 is SYDVKM. The CDR3 is 15 residues long. The CDR3 reads CASSPGDREGFGYTF. The CDR3 DNA is TGTGCCAGCAGTCCCGGGGACAGGGAAGGGTTCGGCTACACCTTC.

The chain combines TRBV6-5 with TRBJ1-4; D remains unclear. V gave up 5 bases and J gave up 6 bases, with 7 bases separating them. The V gene's germline CDR1 is MNHEY and CDR2 SVGAGI. The CDR3 sequence is 12 residues long. The CDR3 here is CASSATYEKLFF. The CDR3, as DNA: TGTGCCAGCAGTGCGACATATGAAAAACTGTTTTTT.

V gene TRBV5-5 combines with J gene TRBJ2-3, with 7 positions matching TRBD2. The germline gives CDR1 SGHKS, CDR2 YYEKEE (reference sequence). Trimming at V came to 7 bases and at J to 2 bases, leaving 10 bases not matched to a gene. This CDR3 comprises 15 residues. The DNA for the CDR3 is TGTGCCAGCGGCGAGGGACTAAGAGACACAGATACGCAGTATTTT. Protein sequence: CASGEGLRDTDTQYF.

The V call is TRBV7-9, the J call TRBJ2-5; maybe TRBD2 (6 bases). CDR1 SEHNR and CDR2 FQNEAQ come from the germline V gene (reference sequence). This CDR3 spans 14 amino acids. V lost 5 bases, J lost 3 bases, and 13 bases lay in between. The CDR3 is CASSRSAGKETQYF. CDR3 bases: TGTGCCAGCAGCCGCTCTGCGGGAAAAGAGACCCAGTACTTC.

This clone was seen a handful of times. The V and J genes are TRBV11-2 and TRBJ2-1; 13 nucleotides line up with TRBD2. Germline-derived CDR1 and CDR2 are SGHAT and FQNNGV. V was pared by 5 bases and J by 5 bases, with 6 bases of the junction left unmatched. This CDR3 region has 16 residues. The CDR3 nucleotides read TGTGCCAGCAGCCCTGGGACTAGCGGGACTGACAATGAGCAGTTCTTC. It specifies CASSPGTSGTDNEQFF.

V and J are TRBV5-1 and TRBJ2-7, with D perhaps TRBD1 (7 bases). The V gene's germline CDR1 is SGHRS and CDR2 YFSETQ. Trimming left V 0 bases short and J 2 bases short, with 15 bases between. The CDR3 is 16 residues long. The CDR3 DNA follows: TGCGCCAGCAGCTTGGCCGAGCAGGGGGGCGCCTACGAGCAGTACTTC. Translating gives CASSLAEQGGAYEQYF. Complete variable domain (other parts from reference TRBV5-1 and TRBJ2-7): KAGVTQTPRYLIKTRGQQVTLSCSPISGHRSVSWYQQTPGQGLQFLFEYFSETQRNKGNFPGRFSGRQFSNSRSEMNVSTLELGDSALYLCASSLAEQGGAYEQYFGPGTRLTVT.

This sequence joins TRBV7-9 and TRBJ2-1, with D possibly TRBD2 on 6 matching bases. The CDR3 is made up of 15 amino acids. The V end was cut by 5 bases, the J end by 0 bases, with 11 bases between. Germline lookup yields CDR1 SEHNR and CDR2 FQNEAQ (reference sequence). The CDR3 sequence: CASSGGWSSYNEQFF. The CDR3, as DNA: TGTGCCAGCAGCGGGGGGTGGAGCTCCTACAATGAGCAGTTCTTC.

This clone is a singleton in its sample. V is TRBV9 and J is TRBJ1-1; tentative D call: TRBD1 (5 bases). Germline V CDR1 and CDR2: SGDLS, YYNGEE. V gave up 4 bases and J gave up 0 bases, with 10 bases separating them. The length of the CDR3 is 14 residues. This chain's CDR3 is CASSTDIMNTEAFF. In nucleotides, the CDR3 is TGTGCCAGCAGCACGGACATCATGAACACTGAAGCTTTCTTT.

The chain uses TRBV29-1 and TRBJ2-1, with TRBD1 matching 10 bases. V lost 1 base and J lost 1; bases outside the gene matches: 1. In germline, CDR1 is SQVTM, CDR2 ANQGSEA. The CDR3 spans 15 residues. The CDR3 nucleotides are TGCAGCGTTGAAGGACAGGGGGCATCCTACAATGAGCAGTTCTTC. Translated: CSVEGQGASYNEQFF.

The gene calls are TRBV18 and TRBJ2-2; 9 bases align to TRBD2. The CDR3 consists of 17 residues. V lost 6 bases to trimming and J lost 6 bases; unmatched junction nucleotides: 14. CDR1 and CDR2 from the germline V gene are KGHSH and LQKENI. Here the CDR3 reads CASSSNAAGGPSGELFF. The CDR3 nucleotides read TGTGCCAGCTCCTCCAATGCCGCGGGAGGGCCGTCCGGGGAGCTGTTTTTT.

The rearrangement uses TRBV4-1 and TRBJ1-3, with D maybe TRBD1 (6 bases). The CDR3 has 19 residues. The germline V and J ends were trimmed by 1 base and 1 base, with 20 bases remaining between them. Germline lookup yields CDR1 MGHRA and CDR2 YSYEKL. The chain's CDR3 is CASSQALGQTLESGNTIYF. The CDR3 DNA reads TGCGCCAGCAGCCAAGCTTTAGGACAGACTCTAGAGTCTGGAAACACCATATATTTT.

V is TRBV30 and J is TRBJ2-3, with TRBD2 matching 8 bases. Per the germline V gene, CDR1 is GTSNPN and CDR2 is SVGIG (reference sequence). The ends lost 2 bases at V and 2 bases at J; junction bases unmatched: 6. The CDR3 extends over 15 amino acids. The CDR3 sequence is CAWSSAGGLTDTQYF. CDR3 in DNA: TGTGCCTGGAGTTCGGCGGGGGGCCTCACAGATACGCAGTATTTT. The full variable domain, rest sourced from reference TRBV30 and TRBJ2-3, is SQTIHQWPATLVQPVGSPLSLECTVEGTSNPNLYWYRQAAGRGLQLLFYSVGIGQISSEVPQNLSASRPQDRQFILSSKKLLLSDSGFYLCAWSSAGGLTDTQYFGPGTRLTVL.